The 23 T cell receptor beta chains in this list originate from one sample, sequenced in a study of post-analysis software for immune sequencing data. Study-level points and caveats: TRBV5-6, TRBV5-1 and TRBV20-1 were among several TRBV segments more frequent in patients than controls.

What these receptors recognize is not known. Unique molecular identifiers tagged the TCR beta cDNA libraries. TCRdb ran MiXCR on the PCR reads and lists one entry per CDR3 protein. The data show roughly 580,000 distinct CDR3 sequences, 44% seen once. The sequencing sample was made of blood. The origin of the receptors is a girl between 5 and 17 years old with multiple sclerosis.

The chain uses TRBV20-1 and TRBJ1-2, with 9 bases aligning to TRBD1. CDR3 length: 17 amino acids. V shed 5 bases, J shed 5 bases, and the junction held 18 bases outside the gene matches. The V gene's germline CDR1 is DFQATT and CDR2 SNEGSKA (reference sequence). CDR3 sequence reads: CSAGSSRDRDLPYGYTF. The CDR3 DNA is TGCAGTGCTGGCTCTTCCCGGGACAGGGACCTTCCTTATGGCTACACCTTC.

The chain combines TRBV12-3 or TRBV12-4 with TRBJ2-1; 7 nucleotides agree with TRBD1. Germline trimming cut 7 bases from V and 2 bases from J; bases unmatched to any gene: 11. This CDR3 has 16 amino acids. CDR3 sequence (DNA): TGTGCCAGCATTACGACCGGGACAGCCGCCTACAATGAGCAGTTCTTC. Amino acids: CASITTGTAAYNEQFF.

The chain employs TRBV7-6 and TRBJ2-7; TRBD2 is a possible D gene (5 bases). The germline V and J ends were trimmed by 5 bases and 3 bases, with 14 bases remaining between them. The CDR3 consists of 14 residues. The V gene's germline CDR1 is SGHVS and CDR2 FNYEAQ. CDR3 DNA: TGTGCCAGCAGCCCCCGTCACGGGAACTACGAGCAGTACTTC. It codes for CASSPRHGNYEQYF. The whole variable domain, remainder taken from reference TRBV7-6 and TRBJ2-7, is GAGVSQSPRYKVTKRGQDVALRCDPISGHVSLYWYRQALGQGPEFLTYFNYEAQQDKSGLPNDRFSAERPEGSISTLTIQRTEQRDSAMYRCASSPRHGNYEQYFGPGTRLTVT.

CDR3 in amino acids: CASKFPGDRVLSGANVLTF. The CDR3 nucleotides are TGTGCCAGCAAGTTTCCTGGGGACAGGGTCCTATCTGGGGCCAACGTCCTGACTTTC. The chain has TRBV6-5 and TRBJ2-6; 9 positions match TRBD1. V was pared by 7 bases and J by 1 base, with 14 bases of the junction left unmatched. Per the germline V gene, CDR1 is MNHEY and CDR2 is SVGAGI. CDR3 length equals 19 residues.

The J gene is TRBJ1-2, the V gene TRBV6-5; 8 bases agree with TRBD1. The germline CDR1 and CDR2 sequences are MNHEY and SVGAGI. This CDR3 comprises 15 residues. V lost 5 bases, J lost 8 bases, and 13 bases stayed unmatched. CDR3 nucleotides: TGTGCCAGCAGTCCCCCCCGGGACAGGTGGTTCGGCTACACCTTC. Translated: CASSPPRDRWFGYTF.

The chain uses TRBV12-3 or TRBV12-4 and TRBJ2-7; 8 bases are a match to TRBD1. The CDR3 consists of 11 residues. Unmatched junction bases numbered 2, after V lost 8 bases and J lost 5 bases. CDR3 loop: CASQTGDEQYF. The CDR3 DNA follows: TGTGCCAGCCAGACAGGGGACGAGCAGTACTTC.

J is TRBJ2-3 and V is TRBV6-5; D is perhaps TRBD2 (6 bases). Deletions cut 2 bases from V and 1 base from J, with 10 bases between. The CDR3 is made up of 15 amino acids. The germline V gene has CDR1 MNHEY and CDR2 SVGAGI. The CDR3 DNA is TGTGCCAGCAGTTACGGGGCGGGGCGCACAGATACGCAGTATTTT. It is translated as CASSYGAGRTDTQYF.

The sample holds a few counts of this clonotype. DNA of the CDR3: TGTGCCAGCAGCGCTTACGGCGGACTAAACTACGAGCAGTACTTC. Encoded protein: CASSAYGGLNYEQYF. The chain has TRBV7-9 and TRBJ2-7, with a possible D match to TRBD2 (6 bases). CDR1 is SEHNR, CDR2 FQNEAQ, per germline (reference sequence). The CDR3 contains 15 residues. V was shortened by 5 bases and J by 3 bases, with 17 bases between the two germline ends.

In the case of this clonotype: This may be a read error: a much more frequent sequence differs by one nucleotide. The rearrangement links TRBV5-1 to TRBJ2-1, with D possibly matching TRBD1 (6 bases). The V end was cut by 0 bases, the J end by 8 bases, with 12 bases between. CDR3 size: 14 residues. The V gene's germline CDR1 is SGHRS and CDR2 YFSETQ. The CDR3 coding sequence is TGCGCCAGCAGCTTGGGGACAGTGGGTGATGAGCAGTTCTTC. Protein sequence: CASSLGTVGDEQFF.

This clonotype was seen a few times. The V gene is TRBV12-3 or TRBV12-4, the J gene TRBJ2-3; D assignment may be TRBD1 or TRBD2 (5 bases each). The CDR3 is 15 amino acids. The V end was cut by 6 bases, the J end by 5 bases, with 18 bases between. The CDR3 region is CASSLTGGSGDTQYF. The CDR3 DNA is TGTGCCAGCAGCCTCACAGGAGGATCAGGAGATACGCAGTATTTT.

The sample holds a few counts of this clonotype. The chain uses TRBV7-9 and TRBJ2-1, with 7 bases lining up with TRBD2. V was clipped by 6 bases and J by 7 bases; unmatched bases: 6. The length of the CDR3 is 13 residues. CDR1 is SEHNR and CDR2 is FQNEAQ in the germline V gene (reference sequence). The CDR3 nucleotides read TGTGCCAGCAGACTACTAGCGATTAATGAGCAGTTCTTC. It translates to CASRLLAINEQFF.

The chain uses TRBV20-1 and TRBJ2-7; no definite D call. The CDR3 consists of 13 residues. Germline loops: CDR1 DFQATT, CDR2 SNEGSKA (reference sequence). V was cut by 3 bases and J by 6 bases, with 15 bases left in between. The CDR3 DNA follows: TGCAGTGCTAGGGGTCTTGAGATCCCCGAGCAGTACTTC. It specifies CSARGLEIPEQYF.

This clonotype appeared once. The chain recombines TRBV4-1 with TRBJ1-1; D not resolved. The V end was cut by 1 base, the J end by 6 bases, with 12 bases between. The length of the CDR3 is 14 residues. The germline V gene has CDR1 MGHRA and CDR2 YSYEKL. The CDR3 region has the DNA TGCGCCAGCAGCCAAGTATCGGGAGTAGCTGAAGCTTTCTTT. Its protein product is CASSQVSGVAEAFF.

The rearrangement links TRBV12-3 or TRBV12-4 to TRBJ2-3; weak D call: TRBD2 (5 bases). Deletions cut 6 bases from V and 11 bases from J, with 15 bases between. The CDR3 is made up of 12 amino acids. For the CDR3, the DNA is TGTGCCAGCAGACGGAGCGGACGTGTGCAGTATTTT. Its protein is CASRRSGRVQYF.

This rearrangement joins TRBV12-3 or TRBV12-4 to TRBJ2-7; D unclear. V lost 4 bases and J 0 bases, leaving 7 bases between the germline ends. The CDR3 runs 13 residues. CDR3: CASSSLRSYEQYF. The DNA for the CDR3 is TGTGCCAGCAGTTCCCTTCGCTCCTACGAGCAGTACTTC.

Many counts were recorded for this clonotype. This chain uses TRBV20-1 with TRBJ2-7, with 8 bases lining up with TRBD2. The ends lost 3 bases at V and 6 bases at J; junction bases unmatched: 13. This CDR3 comprises 15 residues. Germline-derived CDR1 and CDR2 are DFQATT and SNEGSKA (reference sequence). The CDR3 DNA follows: TGCAGTGCTAGCGACTCCGGGACTAGTTTGGCCGAGCAGTACTTC. This encodes CSASDSGTSLAEQYF.

This chain uses TRBV4-1 with TRBJ1-2; 10 bases fit TRBD1. Germline CDR1 MGHRA, CDR2 YSYEKL. CDR3 size: 16 residues. Trimming removed 2 bases from V and 8 bases from J; junction bases left unmatched: 11. The CDR3 sequence: CASSQSSGTGAMGYTF. CDR3 bases: TGCGCCAGCAGCCAATCCTCCGGGACAGGGGCTATGGGCTACACCTTC.

The chain joins TRBV2 to TRBJ2-1; 7 nucleotides agree with TRBD2. The V gene end was trimmed by 6 bases and the J gene end by 6 bases; junction bases not matched to a gene: 8. The germline gives CDR1 SNHLY, CDR2 FYNNEI. The CDR3 covers 14 residues. The CDR3 spells CASSAGVHCNEQFF. CDR3 coding DNA: TGTGCCAGCAGCGCGGGGGTTCACTGCAATGAGCAGTTCTTC.

V is TRBV18 and J is TRBJ1-1; D call uncertain. Trimming stripped 5 bases from V and 7 bases from J, with 14 bases between. Germline V CDR1 and CDR2: KGHSH, LQKENI. This CDR3 region has 13 residues. In DNA, the CDR3 is TGTGCCAGCTCATCAAGTTTCGGCAATGAAGCTTTCTTT. This translates into CASSSSFGNEAFF.

The rearrangement uses TRBV12-3 or TRBV12-4 and TRBJ1-1; 7 nucleotides align to TRBD1. Germline trimming cut 4 bases from V and 4 bases from J; bases unmatched to any gene: 3. This CDR3 comprises 13 residues. CDR3 sequence: CASSSQGSTEAFF. CDR3 nucleotides: TGTGCCAGCAGTTCACAGGGGAGCACTGAAGCTTTCTTT.

This clonotype has more than one count but fewer than ten. CDR3 nucleotides: TGTGCCAGCAGTTACTCCCGGAACCAGGGGGAGCAGTACTTC. Amino acid sequence: CASSYSRNQGEQYF. This chain connects TRBV6-5 to TRBJ2-7, with D tentatively TRBD1 (6 bases). V was trimmed by 0 bases and J by 7 bases, leaving 13 bases between them. The CDR3 is 14 amino acids. CDR1 is MNHEY and CDR2 is SVGAGI in the germline V gene.

This sequence joins TRBV5-1 and TRBJ2-3; 10 bases match TRBD1. V dropped 0 bases and J dropped 2; count of bases not matched to a gene: 6. Germline CDR1 reads SGHRS; CDR2 reads YFSETQ. The CDR3 consists of 17 residues. CDR3 sequence (DNA): TGCGCCAGCAGCTTGGGACGGGACAGGGGCTACACAGATACGCAGTATTTT. It specifies CASSLGRDRGYTDTQYF.

The chain's CDR3 is CASSSREQGASYEQYF. In DNA, the CDR3 is TGTGCCAGCAGTTCCAGGGAGCAGGGAGCCTCCTACGAGCAGTACTTC. The chain is built from TRBV6-5 and TRBJ2-7; D might be TRBD1 or TRBD2, each matching 5 bases. V was trimmed by 4 bases and J by 0 bases, leaving 16 bases between them. Per germline, CDR1 MNHEY and CDR2 SVGAGI. CDR3 length equals 16 residues.